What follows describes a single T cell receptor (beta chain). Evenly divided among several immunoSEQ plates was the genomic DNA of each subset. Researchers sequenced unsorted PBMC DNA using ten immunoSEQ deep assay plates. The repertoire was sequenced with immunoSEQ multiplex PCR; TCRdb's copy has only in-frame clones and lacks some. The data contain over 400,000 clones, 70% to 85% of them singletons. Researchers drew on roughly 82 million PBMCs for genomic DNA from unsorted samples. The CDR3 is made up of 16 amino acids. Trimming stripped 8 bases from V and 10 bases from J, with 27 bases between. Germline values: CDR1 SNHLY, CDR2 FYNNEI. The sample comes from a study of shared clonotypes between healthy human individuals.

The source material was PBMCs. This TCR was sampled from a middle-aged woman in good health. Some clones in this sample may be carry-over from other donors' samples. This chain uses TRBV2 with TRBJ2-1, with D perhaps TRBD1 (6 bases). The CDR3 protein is CASGGWVRKSRWEQFF. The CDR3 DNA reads TGTGCCAGCGGGGGCTGGGTAAGGAAATCAAGATGGGAGCAGTTCTTC. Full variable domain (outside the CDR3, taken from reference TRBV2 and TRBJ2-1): EPEVTQTPSHQVTQMGQEVILRCVPISNHLYFYWYRQILGQKVEFLVSFYNNEISEKSEIFDDQFSVERPDGSNFTLKIRSTKLEDSAMYFCASGGWVRKSRWEQFFGPGTRLTVL.